This T cell receptor (beta chain) was sequenced for a study of blood T cell repertoires in COVID-19. Germline V CDR1 and CDR2: LNHDA, SQIVND (reference sequence). The CDR3 covers 15 residues. J gave up 1 base and V 3 bases, and 4 bases lay outside the gene matches. The data were produced by immunoSEQ multiplex PCR, yet TCRdb's version contains in-frame clones alone and is incomplete. The table shows around 110,000 clones, with approximately 87% occurring only once. Sequences were obtained from peripheral blood. This chain links TRBV19 with TRBJ1-1; the match to TRBD1 covers 8 bases. The TCR comes from a man aged 25 to 40 with acute or convalescent COVID-19. CDR3 in DNA: TGTGCCAGTAGTATCGGAACAGGGGGGAACACTGAAGCTTTCTTT. Protein: CASSIGTGGNTEAFF.